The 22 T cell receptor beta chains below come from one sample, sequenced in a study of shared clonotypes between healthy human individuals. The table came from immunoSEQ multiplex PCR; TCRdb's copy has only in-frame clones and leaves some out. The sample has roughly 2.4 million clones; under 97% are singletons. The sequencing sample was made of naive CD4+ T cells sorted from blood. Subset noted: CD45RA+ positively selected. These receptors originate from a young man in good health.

The DNA of the CDR3 is TGTGCCAGCAGCCAAGGGGGCACCGCAACTAATGAAAAACTGTTTTTT. Its protein is CASSQGGTATNEKLFF. This chain joins TRBV4-2 and TRBJ1-4, with a weak D call TRBD1 (5 bases). This CDR3 is 16 amino acids long. The V end was cut by 1 base, the J end by 0 bases, with 9 bases between. Germline CDR1 is LGHNA and CDR2 is YNFKEQ.

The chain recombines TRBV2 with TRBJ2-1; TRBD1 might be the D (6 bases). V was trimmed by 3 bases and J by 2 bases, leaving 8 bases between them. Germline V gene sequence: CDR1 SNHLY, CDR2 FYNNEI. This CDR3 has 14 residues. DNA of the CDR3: TGTGCCAGCAGTGACAGGGGAACCTACAATGAGCAGTTCTTC. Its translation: CASSDRGTYNEQFF. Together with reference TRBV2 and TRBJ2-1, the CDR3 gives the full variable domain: EPEVTQTPSHQVTQMGQEVILRCVPISNHLYFYWYRQILGQKVEFLVSFYNNEISEKSEIFDDQFSVERPDGSNFTLKIRSTKLEDSAMYFCASSDRGTYNEQFFGPGTRLTVL.

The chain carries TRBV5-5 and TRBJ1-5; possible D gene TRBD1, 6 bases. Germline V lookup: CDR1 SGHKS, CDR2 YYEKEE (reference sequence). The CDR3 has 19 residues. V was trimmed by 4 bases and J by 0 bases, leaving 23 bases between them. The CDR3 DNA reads TGTGCCAGCAGCAAGTATAGCTTGGGACAAGGCTATAGCAATCAGCCCCAGCATTTT. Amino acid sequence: CASSKYSLGQGYSNQPQHF.

The CDR3 nucleotides are TGTGCCAGCAGCTTGGAAGGGGTGACCAACTATGGCTACACCTTC. It is translated as CASSLEGVTNYGYTF. The V gene is TRBV5-6, the J gene TRBJ1-2, with a tentative D call TRBD1 (5 bases). The V end lost 0 bases, the J end lost 2 bases, and 11 bases lay between the germline ends. Germline loops: CDR1 SGHDT, CDR2 YYEEEE. The CDR3 is 15 residues long.

CDR3 nucleotides: TGTGCCAGCAGTGACAGGGCCAAAGTCAGGCCCTACGAGCAGTACTTC. It yields the protein CASSDRAKVRPYEQYF. This sequence joins TRBV2 and TRBJ2-7; D might be TRBD1 (5 bases). Germline CDR1 reads SNHLY; CDR2 reads FYNNEI. The V end lost 3 bases, the J end lost 2 bases, and 17 bases lay between the germline ends. The CDR3 has 16 amino acids.

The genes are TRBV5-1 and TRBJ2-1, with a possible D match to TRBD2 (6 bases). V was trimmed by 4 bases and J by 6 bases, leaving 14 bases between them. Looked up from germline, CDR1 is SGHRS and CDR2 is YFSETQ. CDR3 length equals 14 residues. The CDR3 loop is CASSKGEVGNEQFF. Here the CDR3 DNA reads TGCGCCAGCAGCAAAGGGGAGGTCGGCAATGAGCAGTTCTTC.

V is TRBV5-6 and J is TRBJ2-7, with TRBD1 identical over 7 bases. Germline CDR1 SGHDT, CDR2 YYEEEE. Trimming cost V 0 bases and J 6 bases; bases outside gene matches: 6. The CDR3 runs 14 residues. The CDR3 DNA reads TGTGCCAGCAGCTTGGTGGGGACAGTGTCCGAGCAGTACTTC. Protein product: CASSLVGTVSEQYF.

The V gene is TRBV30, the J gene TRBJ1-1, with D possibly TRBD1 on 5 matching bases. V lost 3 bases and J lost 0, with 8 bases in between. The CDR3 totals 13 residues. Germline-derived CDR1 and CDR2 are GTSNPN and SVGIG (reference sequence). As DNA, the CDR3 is TGTGCCTGGAGGTGGGGGATGAACACTGAAGCTTTCTTT. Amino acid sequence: CAWRWGMNTEAFF.

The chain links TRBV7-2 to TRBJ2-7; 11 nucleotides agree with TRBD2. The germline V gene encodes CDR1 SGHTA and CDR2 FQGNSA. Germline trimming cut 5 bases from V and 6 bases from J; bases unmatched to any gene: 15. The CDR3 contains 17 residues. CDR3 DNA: TGTGCCAGCAGCCCATCCTCCTTACTAGCGGGAGCCGTCGAGCAGTACTTC. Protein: CASSPSSLLAGAVEQYF. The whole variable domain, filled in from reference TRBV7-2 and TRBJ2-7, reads GAGVSQSPSNKVTEKGKDVELRCDPISGHTALYWYRQSLGQGLEFLIYFQGNSAPDKSGLPSDRFSAERTGGSVSTLTIQRTQQEDSAVYLCASSPSSLLAGAVEQYFGPGTRLTVT.

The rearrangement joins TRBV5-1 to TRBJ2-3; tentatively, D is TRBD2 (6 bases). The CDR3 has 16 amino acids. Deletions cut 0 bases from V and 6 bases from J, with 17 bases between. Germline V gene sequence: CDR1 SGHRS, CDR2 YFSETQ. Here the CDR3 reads CASSLAVSGLGDTQYF. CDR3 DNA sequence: TGCGCCAGCAGCTTGGCCGTTAGCGGCCTCGGGGATACGCAGTATTTT.

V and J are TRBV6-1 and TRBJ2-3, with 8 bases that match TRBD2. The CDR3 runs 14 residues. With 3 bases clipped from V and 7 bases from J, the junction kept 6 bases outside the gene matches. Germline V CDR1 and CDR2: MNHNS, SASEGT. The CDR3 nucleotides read TGTGCCAGCAGTGAGACGGGAGGGCCTCATACGCAGTATTTT. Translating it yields CASSETGGPHTQYF.

This CDR3 is CASTRTREQYF. CDR3 nucleotides: TGTGCCAGCACCCGAACGAGGGAGCAGTACTTC. The chain combines TRBV6-1 with TRBJ2-7, with no clear D. Germline lookup yields CDR1 MNHNS and CDR2 SASEGT. This CDR3 is built from 11 residues. The V end was cut by 7 bases, the J end by 7 bases, with 11 bases between.

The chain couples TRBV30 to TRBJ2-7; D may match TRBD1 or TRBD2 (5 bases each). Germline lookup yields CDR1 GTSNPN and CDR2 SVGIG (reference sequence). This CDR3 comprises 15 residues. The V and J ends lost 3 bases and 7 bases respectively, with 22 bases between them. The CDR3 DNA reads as TGTGCCTGGAGCAGGGTTCGTGCGGCTGGAGGAGAGCAGTACTTC. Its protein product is CAWSRVRAAGGEQYF.

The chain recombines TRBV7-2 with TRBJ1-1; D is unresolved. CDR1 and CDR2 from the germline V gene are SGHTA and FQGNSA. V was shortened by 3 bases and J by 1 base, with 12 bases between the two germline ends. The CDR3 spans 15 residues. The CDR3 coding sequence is TGTGCCAGCAGCTTTCCGTCCAGTAAGAACACTGAAGCTTTCTTT. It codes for CASSFPSSKNTEAFF. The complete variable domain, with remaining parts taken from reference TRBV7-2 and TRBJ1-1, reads GAGVSQSPSNKVTEKGKDVELRCDPISGHTALYWYRQSLGQGLEFLIYFQGNSAPDKSGLPSDRFSAERTGGSVSTLTIQRTQQEDSAVYLCASSFPSSKNTEAFFGQGTRLTVV.

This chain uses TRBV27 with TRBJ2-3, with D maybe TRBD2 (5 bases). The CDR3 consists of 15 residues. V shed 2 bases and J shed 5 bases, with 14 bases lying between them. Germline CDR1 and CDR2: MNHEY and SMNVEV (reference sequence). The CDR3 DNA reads TGTGCCAGCAGTTTAGAGGGAGCGCTGATAGATACGCAGTATTTT. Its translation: CASSLEGALIDTQYF.

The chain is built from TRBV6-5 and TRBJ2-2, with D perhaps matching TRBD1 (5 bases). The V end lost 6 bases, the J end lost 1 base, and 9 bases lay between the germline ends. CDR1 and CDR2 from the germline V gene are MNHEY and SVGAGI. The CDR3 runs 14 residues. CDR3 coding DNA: TGTGCCAGCAGCCCCGGACAGAACACCGGGGAGCTGTTTTTT. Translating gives CASSPGQNTGELFF.

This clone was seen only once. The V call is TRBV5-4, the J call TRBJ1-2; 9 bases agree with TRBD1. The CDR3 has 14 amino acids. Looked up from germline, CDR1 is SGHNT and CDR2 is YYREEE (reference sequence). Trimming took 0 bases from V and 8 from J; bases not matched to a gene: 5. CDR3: CASSLGQGVQGYTF. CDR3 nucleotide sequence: TGTGCCAGCAGCTTGGGACAGGGGGTTCAGGGCTACACCTTC. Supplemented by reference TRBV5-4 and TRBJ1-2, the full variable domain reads ETGVTQSPTHLIKTRGQQVTLRCSSQSGHNTVSWYQQALGQGPQFIFQYYREEENGRGNFPPRFSGLQFPNYSSELNVNALELDDSALYLCASSLGQGVQGYTFGSGTRLTVV.

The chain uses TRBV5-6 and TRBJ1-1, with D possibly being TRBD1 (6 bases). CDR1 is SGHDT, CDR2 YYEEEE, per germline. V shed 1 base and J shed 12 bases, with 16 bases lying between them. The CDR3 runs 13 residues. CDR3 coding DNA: TGTGCCAGCAGCTTGAAAGAAAGAAGGGGGTCTTTCTTT. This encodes CASSLKERRGSFF.

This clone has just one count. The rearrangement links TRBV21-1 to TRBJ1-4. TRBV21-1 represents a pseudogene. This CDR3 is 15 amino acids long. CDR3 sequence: CASSKEGPEGEKLFF. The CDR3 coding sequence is TGTGCCAGCAGCAAAGAGGGACCAGAAGGCGAAAAACTGTTTTTT.

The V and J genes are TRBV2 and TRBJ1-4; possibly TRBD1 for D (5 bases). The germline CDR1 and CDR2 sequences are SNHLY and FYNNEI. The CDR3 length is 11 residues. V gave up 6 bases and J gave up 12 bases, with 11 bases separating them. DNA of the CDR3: TGTGCCAGCAGGCTGACAGCCCAACTGTTTTTT. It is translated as CASRLTAQLFF.

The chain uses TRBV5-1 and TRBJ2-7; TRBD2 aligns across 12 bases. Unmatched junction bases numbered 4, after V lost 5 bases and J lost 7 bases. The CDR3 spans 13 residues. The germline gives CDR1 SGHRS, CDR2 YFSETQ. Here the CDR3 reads CASRTSGSWEQYF. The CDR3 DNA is TGCGCCAGCAGGACTAGCGGGAGTTGGGAGCAGTACTTC.

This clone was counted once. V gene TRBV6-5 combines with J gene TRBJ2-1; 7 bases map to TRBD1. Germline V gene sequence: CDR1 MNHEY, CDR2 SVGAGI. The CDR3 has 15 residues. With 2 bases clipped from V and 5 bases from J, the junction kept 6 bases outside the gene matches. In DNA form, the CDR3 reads TGTGCCAGCAGTTACGACAGGGTGAGGAACAATGAGCAGTTCTTC. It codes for CASSYDRVRNNEQFF.